The source of this TCR beta chain is a study of blood T cell repertoires in COVID-19 (dated by TCRdb to the early 2020s). Context from the whole study: Samples covering the acute and convalescent phases of COVID-19 were provided by collaborators in the United States, Italy and Spain. The prospective study material was composed of cDNA or gDNA derived from T cells, B-cell-depleted T cells, or PBMCs. Subjects who had been exposed to COVID-19, were actively infected with it, or had recovered from it provided the deeply sampled blood TCRbeta repertoires that made up the dataset. The repertoires were released in a freely available public database meant as a resource for research on the immune response to SARS-CoV-2. The samples were drawn from the first 160 participants of the ongoing ImmuneRACE study and from about 1,200 subjects provided by 6 global collaborators. A de-identified subject ID, COVID-19 status, age in years and sex were almost always included in the sample metadata. HLA class I and class II types, where available, came from metadata supplied by the sample provider rather than from assay-based typing. Broader findings and caveats from the paper: Clinical and demographic metadata were provided uncurated, with the amount varying by source and participant.

Whole blood was collected in K2EDTA tubes by collaborating institutions according to the institutions' own protocols. For TCRbeta analysis, collaborator samples were shipped as frozen whole blood, as isolated PBMCs, or as DNA extracted from either sample type. The CDR3 holds 15 amino acids from the cysteine to the phenylalanine. Only the CDR3 portion is preserved as DNA: 45 bases, with reading frame beginning at the first base. To note about this clone: What this receptor recognizes is not known. No much larger clone is present one base from it, and per-base qualities are unavailable.

The immunoSEQ Assay, a bias-controlled multiplex PCR, was used to amplify TCRbeta CDR3 regions from genomic DNA. The authors processed their data as follows. The number of nucleated cells in each sample was estimated from the amplification of reference gene primers within the assay. To quantify the absolute abundance of each unique TCRbeta CDR3 rearrangement, sequence reads were collapsed and filtered. For each sample, productive Simpson clonality was calculated by taking the square root of Simpson's diversity index across productive rearrangements. Held by TCRdb, this immuneACCESS table contains in-frame sequences only and omits some clones. Under half of the omission traces to an unresolved V gene where checked; the cause of the rest is unknown. V, J and clone size are taken as reported in that table, and D and trimming were inferred from the DNA itself. This sample gives 110,000 or so clones in total; more than 60% of them show up just once. The ten largest make up 2% to 3% of the sample.

Sequenced sample: peripheral blood. The sequence joins TRBV12-2 to TRBJ1-5; the table's TRBD1 call for D was not verified on the DNA. TRBV12-2 is a documented pseudogene. The sequence was obtained from a man aged 50-60 years with acute or convalescent COVID-19. The DNA sequence is TGTGCAAGTCGCTTAGCGCCCAGGCTTAATCAGCCCCAGCATTTT. Its translation reads: CASRLAPRLNQPQHF.